These 5 T cell receptor beta chains came from one sample sequenced in a study of shared clonotypes between healthy human individuals. TCRdb keeps only in-frame clones here, not all; method: immunoSEQ multiplex PCR. The sample has roughly 2.5 million clones, roughly 92% seen once; the top ten hold more than 0.12%. Material for sequencing was naive CD4+ T cells sorted from blood. The subset is: CD45RA+ positively selected. All receptors come from a man aged 18-30 years in good health.

The chain employs TRBV7-3 and TRBJ1-6; maybe TRBD1 (6 bases). V dropped 1 base and J dropped 15 bases, with 16 bases sitting between them. This CDR3 region has 14 residues. Looked up from germline, CDR1 is SGHTA and CDR2 is FQGTGA. CDR3 nucleotide sequence: TGTGCCAGCAGCTTAAACAGGGAGGCAGCACTCCTCCACTTT. The encoded protein is CASSLNREAALLHF.

This chain uses TRBV29-1 with TRBJ1-2, with D possibly TRBD1 on 6 matching bases. Germline values: CDR1 SQVTM, CDR2 ANQGSEA. The CDR3 is 16 amino acids. The germline V and J ends were trimmed by 7 bases and 4 bases, with 25 bases remaining between them. CDR3 DNA: TGCAGCGGCCCCTTTCGTGAGGGGGGGGATCTCTATGGCTACACCTTC. Encoded protein: CSGPFREGGDLYGYTF. Looking up the rest from reference TRBV29-1 and TRBJ1-2 gives the full variable domain: SAVISQKPSRDICQRGTSLTIQCQVDSQVTMMFWYRQQPGQSLTLIATANQGSEATYESGFVIDKFPISRPNLTFSTLTVSNMSPEDSSIYLCSGPFREGGDLYGYTFGSGTRLTVV.

This clone was seen just once. The V and J genes are TRBV7-8 and TRBJ1-2; D is unclear. The CDR3 totals 16 residues. Germline V gene sequence: CDR1 SGHVS, CDR2 FQNEAQ. The V and J ends lost 1 base and 4 bases respectively, with 16 bases between them. The CDR3 DNA is TGTGCCAGCAGCTTAGTCGGGGAACACTCTTTCTATGGCTACACCTTC. Amino acids: CASSLVGEHSFYGYTF.

V usage is TRBV7-8 and J usage is TRBJ2-7, with D maybe TRBD2 (6 bases). Germline V gene data show CDR1 as SGHVS and CDR2 as FQNEAQ. This CDR3 has 16 residues. Trimming cost V 1 base and J 2 bases, with 15 bases left between them. The CDR3 nucleotides are TGTGCCAGCAGCTTAGAGGTAGCGGCCAGAACCTACGAGCAGTACTTC. It specifies CASSLEVAARTYEQYF.

This chain links TRBV5-6 with TRBJ2-3; 11 nucleotides align to TRBD1. The length of the CDR3 is 15 residues. From germline, CDR1 is SGHDT and CDR2 YYEEEE. Trimming took 4 bases from V and 4 from J; bases not matched to a gene: 5. The CDR3 DNA follows: TGTGCCAGCAGCCCCGGACAGGGGGCCGCAGATACGCAGTATTTT. This translates into CASSPGQGAADTQYF.